The rows below give T cell receptor beta chains drawn from one sample of a study of sequential checkpoint blockade in melanoma. Clones were sequenced by immunoSEQ multiplex PCR, and TCRdb holds only the in-frame ones, with some missing. The sample consists of more than 15,000 clones, more than 60% of them appearing once. Sample: CD8+ T cells sorted from blood (inferred from file names), taken from a patient given nivolumab and ipilimumab in sequence. Receptor source: a human donor with melanoma. CDR3s include the opening cysteine and the closing phenylalanine or tryptophan. The D gene is left open where the match is weak. Clone size is shown for a subset of rows, as once, few, many or a class of expanded clone.

V gene	D gene	clone size	J gene	CDR3 protein	CDR3 DNA
TRBV27	TRBD2	NA	TRBJ2-7	CASSPGGASTYEQYF	TGTGCCAGCAGTCCGGGGGGGGCTTCTACCTACGAGCAGTACTTC
TRBV6-6	NA	NA	TRBJ1-1	CASSYRGDGNTEAFF	TGTGCCAGCAGTTATAGGGGTGATGGGAACACTGAAGCTTTCTTT
TRBV28	NA	once	TRBJ1-2	CASSLSPNYGYTF	TGTGCCAGCAGTTTAAGCCCTAACTATGGCTACACCTTC
TRBV6-4	NA	NA	TRBJ2-7	CASSTLTGIEQYF	TGTGCCAGCAGCACACTTACAGGGATCGAGCAGTACTTC
TRBV4-2	TRBD1	few	TRBJ2-7	CASSFGTASYEQYF	TGTGCCAGCAGCTTCGGGACAGCGTCCTACGAGCAGTACTTC
TRBV4-1	NA	NA	TRBJ1-1	CASSQGSTGNTEAFF	TGCGCCAGCAGCCAAGGGTCCACAGGGAACACTGAAGCTTTCTTT
TRBV5-1	TRBD1	NA	TRBJ2-7	CASSLRQGEIYEQYF	TGCGCCAGCAGCTTGAGACAGGGGGAGATATACGAGCAGTACTTC
TRBV4-1	NA	NA	TRBJ1-2	CASSKGPGEPSGYTF	TGCGCCAGCAGCAAGGGACCAGGGGAACCGTCTGGCTACACCTTC
TRBV7-8	NA	few	TRBJ1-2	CASSLAVASDYTF	TGTGCCAGCAGCTTAGCGGTAGCCTCGGACTACACCTTC
TRBV13	NA	NA	TRBJ1-1	CASSLGATNTEAFF	TGTGCCAGCAGCCTAGGGGCCACGAACACTGAAGCTTTCTTT
TRBV6-5	TRBD1	NA	TRBJ2-7	CASSSGTGSYEQYF	TGTGCCAGCAGCTCCGGGACAGGTTCTTACGAGCAGTACTTC
TRBV4-1	TRBD1	few	TRBJ1-5	CASSDMDRGEQPQHF	TGCGCCAGCAGCGATATGGACAGGGGGGAACAGCCCCAGCATTTT
TRBV29-1	NA	NA	TRBJ2-7	CSVVSGPTYEQYF	TGCAGCGTTGTAAGCGGTCCGACCTACGAGCAGTACTTC
TRBV9	NA	NA	TRBJ1-4	CASSPRGGFEKLFF	TGTGCCAGCAGCCCCCGGGGGGGATTTGAAAAACTGTTTTTT
TRBV6-1	NA	NA	TRBJ2-7	CASNARHYEQYF	TGTGCCAGCAATGCGAGACACTACGAGCAGTACTTC
TRBV7-9	NA	NA	TRBJ1-5	CASSRFDQPQHF	TGTGCCAGCAGCCGGTTTGATCAGCCCCAGCATTTT
TRBV28	NA	few	TRBJ2-7	CASRRLGSAYEQYF	TGTGCCAGCAGACGGTTGGGCAGTGCCTACGAGCAGTACTTC
TRBV7-9	NA	NA	TRBJ2-7	CASSFNYEQYF	TGTGCCAGCAGCTTCAACTACGAGCAGTACTTC
TRBV2	NA	NA	TRBJ1-3	CASRVGTGDSGNTIYF	TGTGCCTCAAGGGTGGGGACGGGAGACTCTGGAAACACCATATATTTT
TRBV28	NA	few	TRBJ1-5	CASSPNSNQPQHF	TGTGCCAGCAGCCCTAACAGCAATCAGCCCCAGCATTTT
TRBV4-2	NA	NA	TRBJ2-7	CASSQGGASYEQYF	TGTGCCAGCAGCCAGGGGGGGGCCTCCTACGAGCAGTACTTC
TRBV28	TRBD1	NA	TRBJ2-7	CASSWTGLRDEQYF	TGTGCCAGCAGTTGGACAGGGTTGAGGGACGAGCAGTACTTC
TRBV11-2	NA	NA	TRBJ1-5	CASSSQFDQPQHF	TGTGCCAGCAGCTCCCAGTTTGATCAGCCCCAGCATTTT
TRBV7-9	NA	NA	TRBJ1-1	CASSWTRTAMNTEAFF	TGTGCCAGCAGCTGGACGCGGACAGCCATGAACACTGAAGCTTTCTTT
TRBV7-9	NA	NA	TRBJ2-7	CATSDGTYEQYF	TGTGCCACCTCTGACGGGACCTACGAGCAGTACTTC
TRBV28	TRBD1	NA	TRBJ1-5	CATAPLTGGLGNQPQHF	TGTGCCACCGCCCCACTCACAGGGGGACTTGGCAATCAGCCCCAGCATTTT
TRBV19	NA	NA	TRBJ1-2	CASSAGAQGNYGYTF	TGTGCCAGTAGTGCTGGGGCCCAGGGGAACTATGGCTACACCTTC
TRBV15	NA	once	TRBJ2-7	CATSRDPRGAYEQYF	TGTGCCACCAGCAGAGATCCCAGGGGTGCCTACGAGCAGTACTTC